This T cell receptor beta chain was recovered during a study of shared clonotypes between healthy human individuals. Across the whole study: Each donor contributed plates that comprised three CD4 naive, three CD4 memory, two CD8 naive and one CD8 memory.

Concerning this clone: Its specificity is not known.

Terminally differentiated effector memory CD45RA+ cells were left out of the naive CD8 fraction, which was CD45RO-negative and positively selected for CCR7. Study-wide findings and caveats: Non-shared clonotypes had lower generation probabilities than those shared by all four donors.

Replicate PCRs from sorted subsets contained roughly 200 ng DNA, which is 30,000 to 35,000 T cell genomes. Libraries were prepared by immunoSEQ multiplex PCR; TCRdb keeps only in-frame clonotypes and omits some of them. The profile shows around 2.1 million clones, under 95% of them singletons. Per the germline V gene, CDR1 is SGHVS and CDR2 is FQNEAQ. This CDR3 has 18 amino acids. V dropped 0 bases and J dropped 1; count of bases not matched to a gene: 7. The specimen sequenced was naive CD8+ T cells from PBMCs. The chain has TRBV7-8 and TRBJ2-3, with 10 bases lining up with TRBD2. This clonotype was obtained from a man aged 18 to 29 in good health. Some clones in this sample may be carry-over from other donors' samples. CDR3: CASSLALGLAGGTDTQYF. In DNA form, the CDR3 reads TGTGCCAGCAGCTTAGCCCTAGGGCTAGCGGGGGGCACAGATACGCAGTATTTT.